This T cell receptor (beta chain) was sequenced during a study of OX40 agonist ivuxolimab in advanced cancers. Overall study context: Partial responses were observed in three patients, of whom one had hepatocellular carcinoma and two had cutaneous melanoma.

Worth noting for this clone: Its target is unknown.

The assay was immunoSEQ multiplex PCR, and TCRdb's table has in-frame clones only and misses some. The data contain approximately 92,000 clones, approximately 95% of them singletons. The study, taken as a whole, reports: Still undetermined is the antigen specificity of the expanded peripheral T cells. Averaging showed that CD8+ T cells had more expanded clones than CD4+ did.

V trimming: 5 bases; J trimming: 5 bases; junction bases outside the gene matches: 10. CDR1 and CDR2 (germline): MDHEN, SYDVKM. The CDR3 loop spans 16 amino acids. The sequence came from an adult with an advanced solid tumor such as melanoma, head and neck, liver or kidney cancer. The chain couples TRBV28 to TRBJ2-2; 8 bases agree with TRBD1. The sample in question was CD4+ or CD8+ T cells sorted from blood, obtained in a trial of the OX40 agonist ivuxolimab. In DNA, the CDR3 is TGTGCCAGCAGTCCACCCGGACAGGGTGGGACCGGGGAGCTGTTTTTT. Translating it yields CASSPPGQGGTGELFF.